The 13 T cell receptor beta chains in this list originate from one sample, sequenced in a study of brain metastases from non-small cell lung cancer. Sequencing used immunoSEQ multiplex PCR; TCRdb keeps in-frame clones, though not all of them. The sample has approximately 1,900 clones; approximately 80% are singletons. The sample consisted of primary lung tumor tissue. Receptors were obtained from a donor at least 40 years old with non-small cell lung cancer.

The chain carries TRBV18 and TRBJ1-1; weak D call: TRBD1 (6 bases). V shed 5 bases and J shed 1 base, with 11 bases lying between them. Germline assignment: CDR1 KGHSH and CDR2 LQKENI. This CDR3 region has 14 residues. The CDR3 DNA follows: TGTGCCAGCTCAACCGACAGGAGGAACACTGAAGCTTTCTTT. It is translated as CASSTDRRNTEAFF.

There are a few counts of this clone. The chain links TRBV2 to TRBJ1-4; 8 bases are a match to TRBD1. Trimming cost V 5 bases and J 6 bases; bases outside gene matches: 11. This CDR3 is built from 16 residues. Germline loops: CDR1 SNHLY, CDR2 FYNNEI. Written as DNA, the CDR3 is TGTGCCAGCAGTTTCTCGTCCAGGACAGGGTATGAAAAACTGTTTTTT. It is translated as CASSFSSRTGYEKLFF.

The genes are TRBV12-3 or TRBV12-4 and TRBJ2-7; maybe TRBD2 (7 bases). V lost 4 bases and J 7 bases, leaving 14 bases between the germline ends. The CDR3 loop spans 13 amino acids. The chain's CDR3 is CASSWGGLREQYF. As DNA, the CDR3 is TGTGCCAGCAGTTGGGGGGGGCTGAGGGAGCAGTACTTC.

This chain links TRBV5-4 with TRBJ1-4, with 8 bases identical to TRBD1. V trimming: 3 bases; J trimming: 5 bases; junction bases outside the gene matches: 3. The CDR3 consists of 14 residues. Germline V gene sequence: CDR1 SGHNT, CDR2 YYREEE (reference sequence). CDR3 protein: CASSYRDRNEKLFF. The DNA of the CDR3 is TGTGCCAGCAGCTACCGGGACAGGAATGAAAAACTGTTTTTT.

This clone was counted once. The CDR3 is CASSRGSGGAPYEQYF. The CDR3 region has the DNA TGTGCCAGCAGCAGGGGCAGCGGGGGGGCTCCATACGAGCAGTACTTC. The J gene is TRBJ2-7, the V gene TRBV3-1 (or the pseudogene TRBV3-2); 10 nucleotides line up with TRBD2. J gave up 4 bases and V 5 bases, and 11 bases lay outside the gene matches. Germline CDR1 reads LGHDT; CDR2 reads YNNKEL (reference sequence). CDR3 size: 16 residues.

This sequence joins TRBV5-4 and TRBJ1-1; D remains unclear. Trimming cost V 4 bases and J 0 bases, with 7 bases left between them. The germline CDR1 and CDR2 sequences are SGHNT and YYREEE (reference sequence). The CDR3 sequence is 13 residues long. The CDR3 DNA is TGTGCCAGCAGCGCGGCCCTGAACACTGAAGCTTTCTTT. Translated: CASSAALNTEAFF.

This clone has only one observation. The chain uses TRBV29-1 and TRBJ1-2; 11 bases align to TRBD1. Trimming took 1 base from V and 4 from J; bases not matched to a gene: 2. CDR1 is SQVTM, CDR2 ANQGSEA, per germline. There are 14 residues in the CDR3. In DNA, the CDR3 is TGCAGCGTTGAAGGGACAGGGGGCGGCTATGGCTACACCTTC. Protein product: CSVEGTGGGYGYTF.

The chain joins TRBV7-9 to TRBJ1-1; 8 nucleotides align to TRBD1. Germline V CDR1 and CDR2: SEHNR, FQNEAQ (reference sequence). After removal of 5 bases from V and 6 bases from J, the junction contained 11 bases not matched to a gene. CDR3 length: 15 amino acids. In nucleotides, the CDR3 is TGTGCCAGCAGCGAACACAGACAGGGGCTGCCTGAAGCTTTCTTT. Translating gives CASSEHRQGLPEAFF.

V and J are TRBV7-2 and TRBJ1-5; D might be TRBD1 (5 bases). Looked up from germline, CDR1 is SGHTA and CDR2 is FQGNSA. With 3 bases removed from V and 3 bases from J, the gap between germline ends came to 9 bases. The CDR3 sequence is 14 residues long. CDR3 sequence reads: CASSFEGPNQPQHF. The CDR3 coding sequence is TGTGCCAGCAGCTTTGAGGGACCCAATCAGCCCCAGCATTTT.

This clone was seen a few times. The J gene is TRBJ1-5, the V gene TRBV5-1; 9 bases agree with TRBD1. Germline CDR1 is SGHRS and CDR2 is YFSETQ. Germline trimming cut 4 bases from V and 7 bases from J; bases unmatched to any gene: 6. This CDR3 contains 14 residues. The chain's CDR3 is CASSPGDREQPQHF. CDR3 DNA sequence: TGCGCCAGCAGCCCAGGGGACAGGGAACAGCCCCAGCATTTT.

This chain joins TRBV28 and TRBJ2-5; 8 bases align to TRBD2. CDR3 length equals 14 residues. The ends lost 6 bases at V and 7 bases at J; junction bases unmatched: 10. Germline loops: CDR1 MDHEN, CDR2 SYDVKM. CDR3 sequence reads: CASRNERGWGTQYF. In nucleotides, the CDR3 is TGTGCCAGCAGAAACGAGCGGGGGTGGGGGACCCAGTACTTC.

The V call is TRBV30, the J call TRBJ1-1, with 8 bases aligning to TRBD1. There are 13 residues in the CDR3. Germline values: CDR1 GTSNPN, CDR2 SVGIG (reference sequence). The ends lost 4 bases at V and 5 bases at J; junction bases unmatched: 6. The CDR3 loop is CAWTGDRRTEAFF. CDR3 bases: TGTGCCTGGACCGGGGACAGGAGGACTGAAGCTTTCTTT.

The chain employs TRBV5-1 and TRBJ1-1, with D perhaps matching TRBD1 (5 bases). Germline V gene sequence: CDR1 SGHRS, CDR2 YFSETQ. V was clipped by 0 bases and J by 1 base, with 7 bases between them. This CDR3 has 14 residues. In DNA, the CDR3 is TGCGCCAGCAGCTTGGGACAGACGAACACTGAAGCTTTCTTT. Its translation is CASSLGQTNTEAFF.